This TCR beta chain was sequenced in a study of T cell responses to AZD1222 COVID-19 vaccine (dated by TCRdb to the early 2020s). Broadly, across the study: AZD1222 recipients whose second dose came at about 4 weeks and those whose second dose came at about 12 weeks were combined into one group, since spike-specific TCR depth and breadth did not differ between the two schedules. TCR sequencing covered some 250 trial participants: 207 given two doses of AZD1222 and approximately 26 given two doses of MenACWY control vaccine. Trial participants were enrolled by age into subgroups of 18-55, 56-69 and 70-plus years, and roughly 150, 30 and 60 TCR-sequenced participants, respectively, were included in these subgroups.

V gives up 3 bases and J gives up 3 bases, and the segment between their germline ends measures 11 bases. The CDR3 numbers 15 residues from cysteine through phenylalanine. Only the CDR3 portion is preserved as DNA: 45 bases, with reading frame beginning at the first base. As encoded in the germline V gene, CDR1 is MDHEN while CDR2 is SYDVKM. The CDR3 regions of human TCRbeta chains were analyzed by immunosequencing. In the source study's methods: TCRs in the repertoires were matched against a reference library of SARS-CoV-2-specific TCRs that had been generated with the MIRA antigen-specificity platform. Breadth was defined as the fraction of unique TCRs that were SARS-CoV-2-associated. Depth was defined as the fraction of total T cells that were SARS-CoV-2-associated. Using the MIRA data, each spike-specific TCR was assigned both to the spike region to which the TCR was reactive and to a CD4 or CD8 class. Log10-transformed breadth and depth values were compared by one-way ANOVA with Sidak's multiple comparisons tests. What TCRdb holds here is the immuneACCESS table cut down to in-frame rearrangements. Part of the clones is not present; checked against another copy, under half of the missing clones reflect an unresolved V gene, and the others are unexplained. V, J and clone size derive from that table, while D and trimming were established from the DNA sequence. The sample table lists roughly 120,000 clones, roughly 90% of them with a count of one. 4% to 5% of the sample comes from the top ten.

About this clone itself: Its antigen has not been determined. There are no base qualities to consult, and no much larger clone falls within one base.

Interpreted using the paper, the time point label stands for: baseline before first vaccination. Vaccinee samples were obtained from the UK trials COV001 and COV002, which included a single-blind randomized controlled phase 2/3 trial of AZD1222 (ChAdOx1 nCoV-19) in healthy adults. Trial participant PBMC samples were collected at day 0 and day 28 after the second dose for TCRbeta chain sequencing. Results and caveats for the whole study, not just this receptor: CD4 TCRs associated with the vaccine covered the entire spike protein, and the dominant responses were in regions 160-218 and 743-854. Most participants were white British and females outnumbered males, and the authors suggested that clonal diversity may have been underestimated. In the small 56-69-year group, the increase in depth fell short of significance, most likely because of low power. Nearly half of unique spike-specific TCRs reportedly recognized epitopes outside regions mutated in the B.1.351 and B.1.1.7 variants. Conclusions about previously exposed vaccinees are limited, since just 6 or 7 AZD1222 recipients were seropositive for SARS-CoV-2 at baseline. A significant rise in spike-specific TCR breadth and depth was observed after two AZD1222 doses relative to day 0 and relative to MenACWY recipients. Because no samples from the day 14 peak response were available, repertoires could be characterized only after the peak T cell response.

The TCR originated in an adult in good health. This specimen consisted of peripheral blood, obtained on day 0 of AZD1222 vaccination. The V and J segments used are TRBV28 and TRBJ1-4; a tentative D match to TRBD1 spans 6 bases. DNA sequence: TGTGCCAGCAGTTTCGTGGGGGCGTCTAATGAAAAACTGTTTTTT. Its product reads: CASSFVGASNEKLFF.